Presented here are 2 T cell receptor beta chains from one specimen sequenced in a study of blood T cell repertoires in COVID-19 (TCRdb year 2020). The library came from the immunoSEQ multiplex PCR assay. This immuneACCESS table, as held by TCRdb, lists in-frame sequences with V and J called but not all clones. Of the missing ones, under half trace to an unresolved V gene in checked studies; the others have no known cause. Recorded for this sample are over 75,000 clones; about 84% of them occurred a single time. The ten largest clonotypes hold more than 25% of the sample. What was sequenced was peripheral blood. Receptors were obtained from a human donor in a cohort sampled during active COVID-19.

CDR3 sequence (DNA): TGTGCCATCAGTGGGACTAGCGGGGGGTTAGTAGATACGCAGTATTTT. Its translation: CAISGTSGGLVDTQYF. The genes are TRBV10-3 and TRBJ2-3; 14 nucleotides align to TRBD2. CDR3 length: 16 amino acids. From germline, CDR1 is ENHRY and CDR2 SYGVKD. With V trimmed by 4 bases and J by 5 bases, 5 bases remained unmatched.

This clone has more than one count but fewer than ten. V and J are TRBV28 and TRBJ2-7, with D possibly being TRBD2 (6 bases). Germline V lookup: CDR1 MDHEN, CDR2 SYDVKM. The CDR3 contains 15 residues. Trimming stripped 5 bases from V and 2 bases from J, with 16 bases between. The CDR3 sequence is CASSKRGTGPYEQYF. The CDR3, as DNA: TGTGCCAGCAGTAAAAGAGGGACTGGTCCCTACGAGCAGTACTTC.